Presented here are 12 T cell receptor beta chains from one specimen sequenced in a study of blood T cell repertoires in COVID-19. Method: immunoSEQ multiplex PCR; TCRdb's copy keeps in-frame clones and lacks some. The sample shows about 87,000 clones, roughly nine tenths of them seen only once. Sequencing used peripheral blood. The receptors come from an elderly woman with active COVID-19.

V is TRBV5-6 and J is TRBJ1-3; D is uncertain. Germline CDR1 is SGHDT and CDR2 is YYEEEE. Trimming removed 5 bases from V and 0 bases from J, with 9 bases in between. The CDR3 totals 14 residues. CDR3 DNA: TGTGCCAGCAGTTATTCCTCCTCTGGAAACACCATATATTTT. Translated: CASSYSSSGNTIYF.

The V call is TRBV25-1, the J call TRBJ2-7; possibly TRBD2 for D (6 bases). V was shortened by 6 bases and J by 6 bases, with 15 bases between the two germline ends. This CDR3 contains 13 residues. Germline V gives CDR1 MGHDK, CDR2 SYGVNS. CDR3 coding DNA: TGTGCCAGCAGAAAGACTAGGGGAGGCGAGCAGTACTTC. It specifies CASRKTRGGEQYF.

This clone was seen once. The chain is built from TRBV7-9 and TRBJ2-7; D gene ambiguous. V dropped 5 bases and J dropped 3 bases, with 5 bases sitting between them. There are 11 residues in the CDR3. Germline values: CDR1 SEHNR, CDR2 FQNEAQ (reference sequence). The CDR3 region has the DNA TGTGCCAGCAGCCGAGACTACGAGCAGTACTTC. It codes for CASSRDYEQYF.

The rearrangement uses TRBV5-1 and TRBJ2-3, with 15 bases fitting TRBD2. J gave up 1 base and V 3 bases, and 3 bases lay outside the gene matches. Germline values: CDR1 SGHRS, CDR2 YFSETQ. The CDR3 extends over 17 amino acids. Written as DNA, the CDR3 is TGCGCCAGCAGCTCGGGACTAGCGGGAGGACGCACAGATACGCAGTATTTT. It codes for CASSSGLAGGRTDTQYF.

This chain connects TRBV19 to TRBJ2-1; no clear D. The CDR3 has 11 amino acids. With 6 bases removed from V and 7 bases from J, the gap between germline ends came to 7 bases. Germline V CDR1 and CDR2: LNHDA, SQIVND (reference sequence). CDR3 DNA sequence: TGTGCCAGTAGCTCTTTTAATGAGCAGTTCTTC. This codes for CASSSFNEQFF.

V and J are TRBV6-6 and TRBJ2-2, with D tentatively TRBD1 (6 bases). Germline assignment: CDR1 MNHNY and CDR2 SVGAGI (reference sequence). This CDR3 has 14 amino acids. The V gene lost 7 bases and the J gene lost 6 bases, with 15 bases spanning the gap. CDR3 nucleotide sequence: TGTGCCAGCACCTTACAGGGAAGGGCCGGGGAGCTGTTTTTT. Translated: CASTLQGRAGELFF.

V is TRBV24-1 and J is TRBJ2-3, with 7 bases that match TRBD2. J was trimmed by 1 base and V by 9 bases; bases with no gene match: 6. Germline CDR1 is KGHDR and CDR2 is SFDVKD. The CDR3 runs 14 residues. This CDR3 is CATGATSGTDTQYF. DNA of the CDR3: TGTGCCACCGGAGCAACTAGCGGCACAGATACGCAGTATTTT.

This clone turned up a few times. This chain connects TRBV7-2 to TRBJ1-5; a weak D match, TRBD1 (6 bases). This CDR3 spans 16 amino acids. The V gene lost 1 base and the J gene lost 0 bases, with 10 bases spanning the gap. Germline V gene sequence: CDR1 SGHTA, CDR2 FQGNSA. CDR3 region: CASSLVSGVSNQPQHF. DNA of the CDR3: TGTGCCAGCAGCTTAGTTTCAGGGGTTAGCAATCAGCCCCAGCATTTT.

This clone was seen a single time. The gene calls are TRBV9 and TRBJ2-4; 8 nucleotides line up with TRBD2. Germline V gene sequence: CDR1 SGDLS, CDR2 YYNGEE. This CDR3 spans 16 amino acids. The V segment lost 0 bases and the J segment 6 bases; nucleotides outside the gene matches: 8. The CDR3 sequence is CASSVADSGKINIQYF. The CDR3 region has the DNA TGTGCCAGCAGCGTAGCGGATAGCGGGAAAATAAACATTCAGTACTTC.

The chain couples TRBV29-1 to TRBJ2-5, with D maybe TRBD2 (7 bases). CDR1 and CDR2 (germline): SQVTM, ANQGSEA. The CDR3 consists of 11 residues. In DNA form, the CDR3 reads TGCAGACCCGGGGGGCGGGAGACCCAGTACTTC. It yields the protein CRPGGRETQYF. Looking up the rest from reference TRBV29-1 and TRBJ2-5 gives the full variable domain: SAVISQKPSRDICQRGTSLTIQCQVDSQVTMMFWYRQQPGQSLTLIATANQGSEATYESGFVIDKFPISRPNLTFSTLTVSNMSPEDSSIYLCRPGGRETQYFGPGTRLLVL.

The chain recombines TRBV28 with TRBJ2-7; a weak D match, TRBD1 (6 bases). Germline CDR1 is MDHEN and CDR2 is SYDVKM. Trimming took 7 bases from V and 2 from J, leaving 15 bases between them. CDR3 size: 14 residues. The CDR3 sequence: CASTSGGRTYEQYF. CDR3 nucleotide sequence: TGTGCCAGCACCTCTGGGGGCAGGACCTACGAGCAGTACTTC.

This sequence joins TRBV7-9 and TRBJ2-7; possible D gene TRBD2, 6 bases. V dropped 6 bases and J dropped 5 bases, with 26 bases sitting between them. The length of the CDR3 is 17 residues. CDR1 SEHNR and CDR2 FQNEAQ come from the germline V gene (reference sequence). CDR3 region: CASSSLGGESANNEQYF. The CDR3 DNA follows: TGTGCCAGCAGTTCATTAGGCGGGGAGAGTGCAAATAACGAGCAGTACTTC.